The 25 T cell receptor beta chains below all came from one sample that was sequenced in a study of blood T cells in healthy people across ages. Primed by a sample-barcoded 5' primer and a J-beta primer mix, a second PCR proceeded for roughly 7 to 11 cycles. Using its own MiXCR run on the 5' RACE reads, TCRdb lists one record per CDR3 protein. The sample lists some 1.4 million distinct CDR3 sequences, around 39% occurring once. Sequenced input: blood. Source of these receptors: a young woman in good health.

The chain links TRBV6-2 or TRBV6-3 to TRBJ2-1; TRBD1 matches at 8 bases. The last part of the DNA fits TRBJ2-7 better; the J call may be wrong. Germline assignment: CDR1 MNHEY and CDR2 SVGEGT. The CDR3 runs 15 residues. CDR3: CASSGTGRSYNEQYF. The CDR3 DNA reads TGTGCCAGCAGTGGGACAGGCCGCTCCTACAATGAGCAGTACTTC.

The chain couples TRBV20-1 to TRBJ2-3; the match to TRBD2 covers 8 bases. The CDR3 has 13 residues. CDR1 and CDR2 (germline): DFQATT, SNEGSKA (reference sequence). The V and J ends lost 5 bases and 10 bases, in that order; junction bases with no gene match: 11. The CDR3 nucleotides read TGCAGTGCTCGGGGACTAGAAGTCGGCGCGCAGTATTTT. Translated, it gives CSARGLEVGAQYF.

To note about this clonotype: It is likely a read error, because the conserved phenylalanine at the end of the CDR3 is missing. Here the CDR3 reads CASSLDGTAYEQYL. CDR3 nucleotides: TGTGCCAGCAGCTTAGATGGGACAGCTTACGAGCAGTACCTC. V is TRBV7-8 and J is TRBJ2-7, with 7 bases lining up with TRBD1. Germline loops: CDR1 SGHVS, CDR2 FQNEAQ. The V gene end was trimmed by 1 base and the J gene end by 4 bases; junction bases not matched to a gene: 4. The CDR3 sequence is 14 residues long.

The chain joins TRBV20-1 to TRBJ2-7; D remains unclear. The J call may be wrong; the DNA end is better matched by TRBJ2-5. This CDR3 has 14 amino acids. The germline gives CDR1 DFQATT, CDR2 SNEGSKA (reference sequence). CDR3 nucleotides: TGCAGTGCTATGGATCTGTCAAAAAGGGAGACCCAGTACTTC. This gives the protein CSAMDLSKRETQYF.

The rearrangement uses TRBV18 and TRBJ1-2; unclear D gene. Germline V gene lookup returns CDR1 KGHSH and CDR2 LQKENI. V was cut by 9 bases and J by 5 bases, with 19 bases left in between. The CDR3 is made up of 14 amino acids. The chain's CDR3 is CASSRGAGTYGYTF. In nucleotides, the CDR3 is TGTGCCAGTTCTCGCGGTGCGGGAACTTATGGCTACACCTTC.

The chain couples TRBV30 to TRBJ2-3; D possibly corresponds to TRBD2 (5 bases). Germline CDR1 reads GTSNPN; CDR2 reads SVGIG (reference sequence). Trimming removed 3 bases at V and 3 bases at J, with 16 bases between. This CDR3 region has 15 residues. The CDR3 coding sequence is TGTGCCTGGAGCTCCGGGGTAATGGAGACAGATACGCAGTATTTT. It yields the protein CAWSSGVMETDTQYF.

This clonotype was observed a handful of times. The rearrangement links TRBV7-6 to TRBJ2-6; D unclear. V shed 5 bases and J shed 6 bases, with 5 bases lying between them. The CDR3 covers 12 residues. Germline CDR1 and CDR2: SGHVS and FNYEAQ. The CDR3 region is CASSLVANVLTF. The CDR3 bases are TGTGCCAGCAGCCTAGTGGCCAACGTCCTGACTTTC.

The V call is TRBV5-1, the J call TRBJ2-7; 9 bases fit TRBD2. Trimming took 0 bases from V and 2 from J; bases not matched to a gene: 0. The CDR3 sequence is 14 residues long. Germline CDR1 and CDR2: SGHRS and YFSETQ. The CDR3 here is CASSLEREAYEQYF. CDR3 nucleotide sequence: TGCGCCAGCAGCTTGGAGCGGGAGGCCTACGAGCAGTACTTC. Using reference TRBV5-1 and TRBJ2-7 for the parts outside the CDR3, the full variable domain is KAGVTQTPRYLIKTRGQQVTLSCSPISGHRSVSWYQQTPGQGLQFLFEYFSETQRNKGNFPGRFSGRQFSNSRSEMNVSTLELGDSALYLCASSLEREAYEQYFGPGTRLTVT.

This clonotype was observed a handful of times. This chain connects TRBV6-5 to TRBJ2-7, with TRBD1 matching 8 bases. CDR3 length equals 15 residues. From germline, CDR1 is MNHEY and CDR2 SVGAGI. Germline trimming cut 5 bases from V and 3 bases from J; bases unmatched to any gene: 9. In nucleotides, the CDR3 is TGTGCCAGCAGTCGCCGGACAGGGTCGGTCTACGAGCAGTACTTC. It encodes CASSRRTGSVYEQYF.

This clonotype was observed a handful of times. The chain carries TRBV24-1 and TRBJ2-1; 7 positions agree with TRBD2. CDR1 is KGHDR and CDR2 is SFDVKD in the germline V gene. This CDR3 has 16 amino acids. J was trimmed by 3 bases and V by 5 bases; bases with no gene match: 9. The CDR3 region has the DNA TGTGCCACCAGTGTTGGGGGGGTAAGATACTACAATGAGCAGTTCTTC. Encoded protein: CATSVGGVRYYNEQFF.

There are a few counts of this clonotype. The chain recombines TRBV30 with TRBJ1-2, with D unclear. The V and J ends lost 2 bases and 6 bases respectively, with 10 bases between them. This CDR3 has 12 residues. In germline, CDR1 is GTSNPN, CDR2 SVGIG (reference sequence). As DNA, the CDR3 is TGTGCCTGGAGTTACGGGTCCGATGGCTACACCTTC. Translating it yields CAWSYGSDGYTF.

Only a few counts were recorded for this clonotype. The chain uses TRBV6-2 or TRBV6-3 and TRBJ2-3; D may be TRBD2 (6 bases). CDR1 is MNHEY, CDR2 SVGEGT, per germline. V gave up 7 bases and J gave up 5 bases, with 19 bases separating them. The CDR3 is 15 amino acids. CDR3 sequence reads: CASKPRGAVQDTQYF. CDR3 coding DNA: TGTGCCAGCAAACCCCGCGGGGCTGTACAAGATACGCAGTATTTT.

V gene TRBV20-1 combines with J gene TRBJ1-5; possibly TRBD1 for D (6 bases). V was pared by 1 base and J by 9 bases, with 19 bases between. CDR1 and CDR2 (germline): DFQATT, SNEGSKA (reference sequence). The length of the CDR3 is 15 residues. CDR3 sequence: CSARAPGTPPVPQHF. In DNA form, the CDR3 reads TGCAGTGCTAGAGCCCCGGGGACACCACCGGTGCCCCAGCATTTT.

Worth noting for this clonotype: The junction differs from germline at one of its ends, possibly a read error. The chain couples TRBV10-2 to TRBJ1-6; tentatively, D is TRBD1 (5 bases). The CDR3 sequence is 12 residues long. Germline CDR1 WSHSY, CDR2 SAAADI. Written as DNA, the CDR3 is TGCGCCAGCCAGGGTTCCGGTTCACCCCCCCACTTT. It yields the protein CASQGSGSPPHF.

This clonotype was seen repeatedly, ten times or more. The gene calls are TRBV20-1 and TRBJ2-7; TRBD2 aligns across 12 bases. The germline gives CDR1 DFQATT, CDR2 SNEGSKA (reference sequence). J lost 5 bases, V lost 6 bases, and 2 bases had no gene match. The CDR3 runs 12 residues. The CDR3 is CSARLAGDEQYF. For the CDR3, the DNA is TGCAGTGCCCGACTAGCGGGAGACGAGCAGTACTTC.

The chain combines TRBV7-2 with TRBJ2-1, with a tentative D call TRBD2 (5 bases). This CDR3 has 16 amino acids. Germline-derived CDR1 and CDR2 are SGHTA and FQGNSA. V lost 1 base to trimming and J lost 13 bases, with 23 bases between them. The DNA for the CDR3 is TGTGCCAGCAGCTTAGGGGCTAGCTCCCCTGGGGAGACCCAGTTCTTC. Protein: CASSLGASSPGETQFF. The full variable domain, completed using reference TRBV7-2 and TRBJ2-1, is GAGVSQSPSNKVTEKGKDVELRCDPISGHTALYWYRQSLGQGLEFLIYFQGNSAPDKSGLPSDRFSAERTGGSVSTLTIQRTQQEDSAVYLCASSLGASSPGETQFFGPGTRLTVL.

The rearrangement links TRBV6-1 to TRBJ2-5, with 9 bases matching TRBD2. The tail of the sequence fits TRBJ2-7 better, so the J call may be wrong. Germline loops: CDR1 MNHNS, CDR2 SASEGT. This CDR3 spans 13 amino acids. CDR3 DNA: TGTGCCAGCCCTAGCGGGATTTACCACGAGCAGTACTTC. Its protein is CASPSGIYHEQYF.

In this sample, this clonotype turned up once. The CDR3 protein is CASRLGNQPQHF. The CDR3 nucleotides are TGTGCCAGCAGGTTGGGCAATCAGCCCCAGCATTTT. This rearrangement joins TRBV27 to TRBJ1-5, with D unclear. Germline assignment: CDR1 MNHEY and CDR2 SMNVEV (reference sequence). V lost 6 bases, J lost 2 bases, and 5 bases lay in between. CDR3 size: 12 residues.

A few counts support this clonotype. The chain employs TRBV6-1 and TRBJ2-1; D is possibly TRBD1 or TRBD2 (5 bases each). With 6 bases removed from V and 3 bases from J, the gap between germline ends came to 15 bases. The CDR3 loop spans 15 amino acids. Germline lookup yields CDR1 MNHNS and CDR2 SASEGT. CDR3 nucleotide sequence: TGTGCCAGCAGCACCGGGACGGGGTACTACAATGAGCAGTTCTTC. This codes for CASSTGTGYYNEQFF.

The V and J genes are TRBV4-1 and TRBJ2-1; 8 positions match TRBD2. With the DNA end fitting TRBJ2-7 better, the J assignment may be wrong. Looked up from germline, CDR1 is MGHRA and CDR2 is YSYEKL. The length of the CDR3 is 18 residues. The CDR3, as DNA: TGCGCCAGCAGCCAAAATATCCAACTAGCGGACTCCTACAATGAGCAGTACTTC. Amino acid sequence: CASSQNIQLADSYNEQYF.

With respect to this clonotype: At one end, the junction sequence differs from germline, possibly due to a read error. The chain carries TRBV6-5 and TRBJ2-3, with 10 bases that match TRBD2. The CDR3 spans 15 residues. Per the germline V gene, CDR1 is MNHEY and CDR2 is SVGAGI. CDR3 residues: CTSSFGLAGADTQYF. The CDR3 DNA is TGTACCAGCAGTTTTGGGCTAGCGGGGGCAGATACGCAGTATTTT.

This clonotype was observed many times. The V call is TRBV27, the J call TRBJ2-4, with TRBD2 matching 14 bases. This CDR3 contains 22 residues. The germline V gene has CDR1 MNHEY and CDR2 SMNVEV (reference sequence). The J segment lost 0 bases and the V segment lost 6 bases, leaving 19 bases of the junction unmatched. CDR3 residues: CASSRTGGHGTSGSVAKNIQYF. In nucleotides, the CDR3 is TGTGCCAGCAGCCGAACAGGGGGCCACGGGACTAGCGGGAGCGTAGCCAAAAACATTCAGTACTTC.

CDR3 in DNA: TGCGCCAGCAGTAGATACGTAGCGAGCACTGAAGCTTTCTTT. It is translated as CASSRYVASTEAFF. The chain recombines TRBV4-1 with TRBJ1-1; D gene uncertain. The CDR3 is made up of 14 amino acids. The V gene's germline CDR1 is MGHRA and CDR2 YSYEKL. Trimming pared 6 bases from V and 4 bases from J, leaving 15 bases between.

The chain joins TRBV7-2 to TRBJ1-2, with 9 bases identical to TRBD1. CDR3 length equals 13 residues. Germline-derived CDR1 and CDR2 are SGHTA and FQGNSA. After removal of 7 bases from V and 3 bases from J, the junction contained 3 bases not matched to a gene. CDR3 coding DNA: TGTGCCAGCAACACAGGGGGCTACTATGGCTACACCTTC. Translation gives CASNTGGYYGYTF.

This clonotype was observed a few times. The V and J genes are TRBV5-5 and TRBJ2-1, with 11 bases fitting TRBD2. V was clipped by 0 bases and J by 8 bases; unmatched bases: 10. The germline CDR1 and CDR2 sequences are SGHKS and YYEKEE (reference sequence). This CDR3 comprises 17 residues. CDR3: CASSLGPTSGGRYEQFF. The CDR3 DNA reads as TGTGCCAGCAGCTTGGGTCCAACTAGCGGGGGTAGGTATGAGCAGTTCTTC.